Presented here are 30 T cell receptor beta chains from one specimen sequenced in a study of shared clonotypes between healthy human individuals. Cells designated naive CD8 were CD45RO-negative and were positively selected for CCR7, with terminally differentiated effector memory CD45RA+ cells excluded. The assay was immunoSEQ multiplex PCR, and TCRdb's table has in-frame clones only and misses some. This sample has about 590,000 clones, with less than 97% found just once. The specimen was naive CD8+ T cells sorted from blood. The receptors were sampled from a woman in her twenties or thirties in good health.

As for this clone: At the DNA level, this CDR3 is encoded by other sequences in the same sample as well. V is TRBV28 and J is TRBJ2-5; D is unresolved. The V and J ends lost 6 bases and 5 bases respectively, with 4 bases between them. The V gene's germline CDR1 is MDHEN and CDR2 SYDVKM. This CDR3 spans 10 amino acids. The DNA for the CDR3 is TGTGCCAGCAGGGGGGAGACCCAGTACTTC. It specifies CASRGETQYF.

This rearrangement joins TRBV7-9 to TRBJ1-2; 9 bases are shared with TRBD1. Germline assignment: CDR1 SEHNR and CDR2 FQNEAQ (reference sequence). The CDR3 sequence is 14 residues long. The V and J ends lost 3 bases and 4 bases, in that order; junction bases with no gene match: 3. CDR3 amino acids: CASSFTGGGYGYTF. For the CDR3, the DNA is TGTGCCAGCAGCTTTACAGGGGGCGGCTATGGCTACACCTTC.

In the case of this clone: The same CDR3 also results from other DNA sequences found in this sample. This sequence joins TRBV9 and TRBJ2-1; 7 positions match TRBD2. Germline values: CDR1 SGDLS, CDR2 YYNGEE. The CDR3 loop spans 14 amino acids. J was trimmed by 3 bases and V by 3 bases; bases with no gene match: 3. In DNA, the CDR3 is TGTGCCAGCAGCGCTAGCGGAGGCTACAATGAGCAGTTCTTC. This gives the protein CASSASGGYNEQFF.

V usage is TRBV6-5 and J usage is TRBJ1-1; D uncertain. Trimming cost V 0 bases and J 0 bases, with 8 bases left between them. The CDR3 loop spans 15 amino acids. Germline CDR1 reads MNHEY; CDR2 reads SVGAGI. CDR3 residues: CASSYSPGMNTEAFF. In DNA, the CDR3 is TGTGCCAGCAGTTACTCTCCAGGTATGAACACTGAAGCTTTCTTT.

On this clone: Different DNA sequences within this sample yield the same CDR3. This sequence joins TRBV10-2 and TRBJ2-2; TRBD2 agrees at 10 bases. CDR1 is WSHSY, CDR2 SAAADI, per germline. CDR3 length: 15 amino acids. J lost 1 base, V lost 4 bases, and 0 bases had no gene match. For the CDR3, the DNA is TGCGCCAGCAGTGGACTAGCGGGGAACACCGGGGAGCTGTTTTTT. As protein: CASSGLAGNTGELFF.

The rearrangement joins TRBV9 to TRBJ2-5, with D perhaps matching TRBD1 (6 bases). The J call could be wrong; TRBJ2-7 is a better fit for the DNA end. The CDR3 has 15 residues. Looked up from germline, CDR1 is SGDLS and CDR2 is YYNGEE. CDR3 nucleotide sequence: TGTGCCAGCAGCGTAGCTTCGGGACACACTTACGAGCAGTACTTC. Amino acid sequence: CASSVASGHTYEQYF.

The chain carries TRBV7-9 and TRBJ2-7, with no clear D. Trimming removed 7 bases at V and 6 bases at J, with 16 bases between. Germline assignment: CDR1 SEHNR and CDR2 FQNEAQ (reference sequence). CDR3 length: 13 residues. CDR3 nucleotides: TGTGCCAGCAAACAGTGCGAAGGTTGCGAGCAGTACTTC. Its protein product is CASKQCEGCEQYF.

The chain carries TRBV7-9 and TRBJ2-5; D unresolved. The last part of the DNA fits TRBJ2-7 better; the J call may be wrong. Germline loops: CDR1 SEHNR, CDR2 FQNEAQ (reference sequence). This CDR3 contains 12 residues. This CDR3 reads CASSLATDEQYF. CDR3 coding DNA: TGTGCCAGCAGCTTAGCCACAGACGAGCAGTACTTC.

The chain carries TRBV27 and TRBJ2-7; TRBD1 aligns across 7 bases. CDR1 is MNHEY and CDR2 is SMNVEV in the germline V gene (reference sequence). With 6 bases clipped from V and 3 bases from J, the junction kept 11 bases outside the gene matches. This CDR3 has 15 residues. CDR3 sequence reads: CASSTTGQEHYEQYF. CDR3 DNA sequence: TGTGCCAGCAGCACCACCGGACAGGAACACTACGAGCAGTACTTC.

Concerning this clone: This CDR3 is also generated by other DNA sequences in the sample. The chain carries TRBV6-5 and TRBJ2-7; TRBD2 aligns across 9 bases. The CDR3 has 14 residues. V gave up 7 bases and J gave up 6 bases; unmatched junction bases: 10. Germline CDR1 is MNHEY and CDR2 is SVGAGI. The CDR3, as DNA: TGTGCCAGCATGTTTAGCGGGAGCAGTGGCGAGCAGTACTTC. Protein sequence: CASMFSGSSGEQYF.

This chain links TRBV28 with TRBJ2-7; 10 nucleotides agree with TRBD2. The CDR3 totals 16 residues. CDR1 and CDR2 from the germline V gene are MDHEN and SYDVKM. The trim removed 5 bases at V and 3 bases at J, leaving 10 bases unmatched. The CDR3, as DNA: TGTGCCAGCAGTGTAGGACTAGCGGCTGGCGTCTACGAGCAGTACTTC. It yields the protein CASSVGLAAGVYEQYF. The entire variable domain, with the rest obtained from reference TRBV28 and TRBJ2-7, is as follows: DVKVTQSSRYLVKRTGEKVFLECVQDMDHENMFWYRQDPGLGLRLIYFSYDVKMKEKGDIPEGYSVSREKKERFSLILESASTNQTSMYLCASSVGLAAGVYEQYFGPGTRLTVT.

This rearrangement joins TRBV13 to TRBJ2-7, with D hard to call. V lost 6 bases and J 0 bases, leaving 12 bases between the germline ends. This CDR3 comprises 14 residues. Germline V CDR1 and CDR2: PRHDT, FYEKMQ (reference sequence). CDR3 bases: TGTGCCAGCAGTCCTCCCAGGACCTCCTACGAGCAGTACTTC. It is translated as CASSPPRTSYEQYF.

This chain uses TRBV7-7 with TRBJ2-5; unclear D gene. Trimming left V 2 bases short and J 2 bases short, with 12 bases between. Germline values: CDR1 SSHAT, CDR2 FNYEAQ (reference sequence). The CDR3 length is 15 residues. CDR3 in DNA: TGTGCCAGCAGCTTAACATTTGGAATACAAGAGACCCAGTACTTC. Translation: CASSLTFGIQETQYF.

The V and J genes are TRBV7-9 and TRBJ2-7, with a weak D call TRBD2 (5 bases). Germline V gene lookup returns CDR1 SEHNR and CDR2 FQNEAQ (reference sequence). The ends were cut back, 6 bases at V and 1 base at J, with 10 bases in the middle. This CDR3 is 13 amino acids long. For the CDR3, the DNA is TGTGCCAGCAGTCCCCGCGGGTCCTACGAGCAGTACTTC. It codes for CASSPRGSYEQYF.

The chain employs TRBV6-1 and TRBJ2-7; 9 bases align to TRBD2. CDR3 length: 15 residues. Germline V gene sequence: CDR1 MNHNS, CDR2 SASEGT. Trimming took 3 bases from V and 11 from J; bases not matched to a gene: 14. DNA for the CDR3: TGTGCCAGCAGTGATTCCCCTTCGAATCGCGGGAGGGAGTACTTC. Its protein is CASSDSPSNRGREYF.

V usage is TRBV27 and J usage is TRBJ2-7; tentative D call: TRBD2 (5 bases). From germline, CDR1 is MNHEY and CDR2 SMNVEV (reference sequence). The CDR3 is 14 residues long. The ends were cut back, 4 bases at V and 4 bases at J, with 14 bases in the middle. CDR3 region: CASSSPGNTYEQYF. DNA of the CDR3: TGTGCCAGCAGTTCCCCGGGAAACACATACGAGCAGTACTTC.

The chain combines TRBV4-2 with TRBJ2-1; D is ambiguous. Per the germline V gene, CDR1 is LGHNA and CDR2 is YNFKEQ. The length of the CDR3 is 15 residues. V shed 0 bases and J shed 0 bases, with 6 bases lying between them. As DNA, the CDR3 is TGTGCCAGCAGCCAAGATGGCGGCTCCTACAATGAGCAGTTCTTC. Translation: CASSQDGGSYNEQFF.

Worth noting for this clone: At one end, the junction sequence differs from germline, possibly due to a read error. This chain connects TRBV28 to TRBJ2-1, with D perhaps matching TRBD2 (6 bases). The CDR3 runs to 12 residues. Germline CDR1 and CDR2: MDHEN and SYDVKM. The CDR3 sequence is CASSFGGILSVF. The CDR3 bases are TGTGCCAGCAGTTTCGGCGGGATCCTCAGTGTCTTC.

This chain connects TRBV27 to TRBJ2-3; 10 bases map to TRBD2. Trimming at V came to 3 bases and at J to 3 bases, leaving 3 bases not matched to a gene. Germline values: CDR1 MNHEY, CDR2 SMNVEV (reference sequence). This CDR3 comprises 15 residues. The CDR3 reads CASSFSGLATDTQYF. The CDR3 region has the DNA TGTGCCAGCAGTTTCTCGGGACTAGCGACAGATACGCAGTATTTT.

The chain has TRBV23-1 and TRBJ2-1, with no clear D. TRBV23-1 is an ORF, with its function uncertain. V lost 8 bases and J 15 bases, leaving 11 bases between the germline ends. This CDR3 has 9 amino acids. CDR3: CASPQSGFF. The CDR3 DNA reads as TGCGCCAGCCCTCAATCAGGGTTCTTC.

The chain combines TRBV11-2 with TRBJ2-7; 8 nucleotides line up with TRBD2. The CDR3 covers 15 residues. Germline CDR1 is SGHAT and CDR2 is FQNNGV. Trimming at V came to 3 bases and at J to 3 bases, leaving 7 bases not matched to a gene. Here the CDR3 DNA reads TGTGCCAGCAGCTTTGCGGGAGGCCCCCTCTACGAGCAGTACTTC. This encodes CASSFAGGPLYEQYF.

The chain is built from TRBV29-1 and TRBJ1-2; D not resolved. This CDR3 region has 12 residues. V was shortened by 6 bases and J by 4 bases, with 12 bases between the two germline ends. Per the germline V gene, CDR1 is SQVTM and CDR2 is ANQGSEA. The CDR3, as DNA: TGCAGCGTCCGGTCCGAGGGCTATGGCTACACCTTC. This codes for CSVRSEGYGYTF.

J is TRBJ2-7 and V is TRBV25-1, with 11 bases fitting TRBD1. J lost 4 bases, V lost 5 bases, and 7 bases had no gene match. In germline, CDR1 is MGHDK, CDR2 SYGVNS. The CDR3 is made up of 15 amino acids. CDR3 bases: TGTGCCAGCAGTATTTGGGACAGGGGGTTGTACGAGCAGTACTTC. It yields the protein CASSIWDRGLYEQYF.

This clone is a singleton in its sample. The J gene is TRBJ2-1, the V gene TRBV30; the D gene could be TRBD1 or TRBD2 (5 bases each). The CDR3 spans 13 residues. Germline CDR1 is GTSNPN and CDR2 is SVGIG (reference sequence). The V and J ends lost 4 bases and 3 bases respectively, with 10 bases between them. The CDR3, as DNA: TGTGCCTGGACCAAGGGGAGCTACAATGAGCAGTTCTTC. Its translation is CAWTKGSYNEQFF.

This clone has a single count. This rearrangement joins TRBV5-5 to TRBJ2-7, with 12 bases fitting TRBD2. V was clipped by 4 bases and J by 4 bases; unmatched bases: 3. The CDR3 has 14 residues. CDR1 is SGHKS, CDR2 YYEKEE, per germline (reference sequence). CDR3 coding DNA: TGTGCCAGCAGCATGGGACTAGCGGGTTACGAGCAGTACTTC. Protein product: CASSMGLAGYEQYF.

The V and J genes are TRBV28 and TRBJ2-5; 12 bases align to TRBD2. Judging by the DNA end, TRBJ2-7 fits better; the J call may be wrong. The CDR3 is 16 amino acids. CDR1 and CDR2 (germline): MDHEN, SYDVKM. CDR3 sequence reads: CASSSAGTSGHYEQYF. CDR3 coding DNA: TGTGCCAGCAGCAGCGCCGGGACTAGCGGGCATTACGAGCAGTACTTC.

This chain uses TRBV27 with TRBJ2-7; 9 bases agree with TRBD1. The germline V gene encodes CDR1 MNHEY and CDR2 SMNVEV (reference sequence). The J segment lost 3 bases and the V segment lost 2 bases, leaving 2 bases of the junction unmatched. CDR3 size: 14 residues. The CDR3 DNA sequence: TGTGCCAGCAGTTTAGGGACAGGGTTCTACGAGCAGTACTTC. It specifies CASSLGTGFYEQYF.

This chain links TRBV5-1 with TRBJ2-6, with D unresolved. The CDR3 spans 15 residues. Germline CDR1 reads SGHRS; CDR2 reads YFSETQ. Trimming cost V 2 bases and J 0 bases, with 6 bases left between them. The CDR3 DNA follows: TGCGCCAGCAGCTTCCACGACTCTGGGGCCAACGTCCTGACTTTC. Amino acid sequence: CASSFHDSGANVLTF.

The V gene is TRBV5-5, the J gene TRBJ1-4; the D gene is possibly TRBD1 (5 bases). The V end lost 0 bases, the J end lost 3 bases, and 12 bases lay between the germline ends. Germline CDR1 is SGHKS and CDR2 is YYEKEE (reference sequence). There are 16 residues in the CDR3. CDR3 coding DNA: TGTGCCAGCAGCTTGGGTAACCAGGGTTCTAATGAAAAACTGTTTTTT. This gives the protein CASSLGNQGSNEKLFF. The full variable domain, its missing parts supplied by reference TRBV5-5 and TRBJ1-4, is DAGVTQSPTHLIKTRGQQVTLRCSPISGHKSVSWYQQVLGQGPQFIFQYYEKEERGRGNFPDRFSARQFPNYSSELNVNALLLGDSALYLCASSLGNQGSNEKLFFGSGTQLSVL.

This chain links TRBV7-8 with TRBJ2-1, with TRBD2 identical over 9 bases. Germline CDR1 and CDR2: SGHVS and FQNEAQ. This CDR3 contains 15 residues. V shed 1 base, J shed 7 bases, and the junction held 5 bases outside the gene matches. The CDR3 DNA sequence: TGTGCCAGCAGCTTAGGCGCGGGAGGGGGGAATGAGCAGTTCTTC. The encoded protein is CASSLGAGGGNEQFF. Filled out from reference TRBV7-8 and TRBJ2-1, the complete variable domain reads GAGVSQSPRYKVAKRGQDVALRCDPISGHVSLFWYQQALGQGPEFLTYFQNEAQLDKSGLPSDRFFAERPEGSVSTLKIQRTQQEDSAVYLCASSLGAGGGNEQFFGPGTRLTVL.